These 27 T cell receptor beta chains came from one sample sequenced in a study of blood T cell repertoires in COVID-19. Profiled with immunoSEQ multiplex PCR; TCRdb holds only in-frame clones, not every one. The data show about 98,000 clones, around 80% seen once. The sequencing sample was made of peripheral blood. The receptors derive from an elderly man with acute or convalescent COVID-19.

CDR3 residues: CASSQDWTGTEAFF. CDR3 DNA sequence: TGTGCCAGCAGCCAAGATTGGACAGGGACTGAAGCTTTCTTT. The rearrangement joins TRBV3-1 (or the pseudogene TRBV3-2) to TRBJ1-1, with 8 bases lining up with TRBD1. CDR1 is LGHDT, CDR2 YNNKEL, per germline (reference sequence). V shed 0 bases, J shed 5 bases, and the junction held 2 bases outside the gene matches. CDR3 length: 14 residues.

The rearrangement joins TRBV7-2 to TRBJ2-3; 14 bases match TRBD2. J was trimmed by 10 bases and V by 4 bases; bases with no gene match: 1. Germline V CDR1 and CDR2: SGHTA, FQGNSA. The CDR3 is 13 residues long. DNA for the CDR3: TGTGCCAGCAGCTCGGGACTAGCGGGGGCGCAGTATTTT. This codes for CASSSGLAGAQYF.

The CDR3 protein is CASSLGHANYGYTF. The CDR3 DNA reads TGTGCCAGCAGCTTAGGACACGCTAACTATGGCTACACCTTC. The chain combines TRBV7-8 with TRBJ1-2; no definite D call. The CDR3 sequence is 14 residues long. The V end lost 1 base, the J end lost 0 bases, and 6 bases lay between the germline ends. Germline values: CDR1 SGHVS, CDR2 FQNEAQ.

The gene calls are TRBV19 and TRBJ1-2, with TRBD1 as a possible D gene (5 bases). The CDR3 has 12 amino acids. CDR1 is LNHDA, CDR2 SQIVND, per germline (reference sequence). Between the trimmed V and J ends, which lost 11 bases and 9 bases, there was a span of 19 bases. The CDR3 bases are TGTGCCGGGGCGACGGCACCCTCCAGCTACACCTTC. As protein: CAGATAPSSYTF.

J is TRBJ2-3 and V is TRBV5-1; no firm D call. This CDR3 has 13 amino acids. Trimming removed 5 bases from V and 5 bases from J, with 12 bases in between. In germline, CDR1 is SGHRS, CDR2 YFSETQ. CDR3 amino acids: CASSENPGDTQYF. The CDR3 DNA reads as TGCGCCAGCAGTGAGAACCCTGGAGATACGCAGTATTTT.

This chain uses TRBV9 with TRBJ2-7; 10 nucleotides agree with TRBD2. The V gene's germline CDR1 is SGDLS and CDR2 YYNGEE. CDR3 size: 17 residues. V trimming: 4 bases; J trimming: 0 bases; junction bases outside the gene matches: 10. Here the CDR3 DNA reads TGTGCCAGCAGCCGGACAGTTACTAGCGGGGCCTCCTACGAGCAGTACTTC. Translated: CASSRTVTSGASYEQYF.

V gene TRBV5-1 combines with J gene TRBJ1-3; weak D call: TRBD1 (6 bases). V dropped 4 bases and J dropped 1 base, with 9 bases sitting between them. CDR1 is SGHRS, CDR2 YFSETQ, per germline. The CDR3 spans 14 residues. CDR3 DNA sequence: TGCGCCAGCAGCCTGACAGGTTCTGGAAACACCATATATTTT. Translating it yields CASSLTGSGNTIYF.

The J gene is TRBJ1-1, the V gene TRBV18, with TRBD1 matching over 7 bases. V shed 3 bases and J 3 bases; nucleotides not matched to a gene: 10. Germline CDR1 KGHSH, CDR2 LQKENI. The CDR3 has 16 residues. The CDR3 reads CASSPSGTAIHTEAFF. The CDR3 DNA is TGTGCCAGCTCACCTTCAGGGACAGCAATTCACACTGAAGCTTTCTTT. The variable domain in full, completed from reference TRBV18 and TRBJ1-1, reads NAGVMQNPRHLVRRRGQEARLRCSPMKGHSHVYWYRQLPEEGLKFMVYLQKENIIDESGMPKERFSAEFPKEGPSILRIQQVVRGDSAAYFCASSPSGTAIHTEAFFGQGTRLTVV.

The J gene is TRBJ2-1, the V gene TRBV7-2; 7 bases align to TRBD2. Germline V gene sequence: CDR1 SGHTA, CDR2 FQGNSA. V was clipped by 2 bases and J by 13 bases; unmatched bases: 11. CDR3 size: 14 residues. The CDR3 loop reads CASSLLKKGLDQFF. The CDR3 DNA sequence: TGTGCCAGCAGCTTACTTAAAAAAGGACTAGATCAGTTCTTC.

The rearrangement uses TRBV28 and TRBJ1-2, with unresolved D. The germline V gene encodes CDR1 MDHEN and CDR2 SYDVKM. The germline V and J ends were trimmed by 3 bases and 8 bases, with 16 bases remaining between them. The CDR3 has 14 amino acids. CDR3 protein: CASSFRLPGWGYTF. The CDR3 nucleotides are TGTGCCAGCAGTTTTAGGCTCCCAGGATGGGGCTACACCTTC.

Only one count was recorded for this clone. V gene TRBV9 combines with J gene TRBJ2-3; D may be TRBD2 (6 bases). Germline loops: CDR1 SGDLS, CDR2 YYNGEE. V lost 0 bases and J lost 4, with 12 bases in between. This CDR3 is 15 amino acids long. CDR3 amino acids: CASSVDGRRADTQYF. The CDR3 nucleotides read TGTGCCAGCAGCGTAGACGGGAGAAGAGCAGATACGCAGTATTTT.

This sequence joins TRBV29-1 and TRBJ2-7; D perhaps matches TRBD1 (6 bases). From germline, CDR1 is SQVTM and CDR2 ANQGSEA. V was cut by 3 bases and J by 2 bases, with 17 bases left in between. This CDR3 is 15 amino acids long. CDR3 nucleotides: TGCAGCGTTGAGAAGACCGACAGGCCGCCCTACGAGCAGTACTTC. It specifies CSVEKTDRPPYEQYF.

The rearrangement uses TRBV28 and TRBJ1-4, with D perhaps matching TRBD1 (5 bases). V was trimmed by 2 bases and J by 8 bases, leaving 12 bases between them. The CDR3 is 14 residues long. Germline loops: CDR1 MDHEN, CDR2 SYDVKM. The chain's CDR3 is CASSLDPREEKLFF. The CDR3 DNA reads as TGTGCCAGCAGTTTAGACCCCAGGGAAGAAAAACTGTTTTTT.

This chain links TRBV3-1 (or the pseudogene TRBV3-2) with TRBJ1-4, with TRBD1 identical over 8 bases. Germline loops: CDR1 LGHDT, CDR2 YNNKEL (reference sequence). V trimming: 0 bases; J trimming: 5 bases; junction bases outside the gene matches: 2. CDR3 length: 15 residues. The CDR3 region has the DNA TGTGCCAGCAGCCAAGAAACAGGGGGAAATGAAAAACTGTTTTTT. This sequence encodes CASSQETGGNEKLFF.

Written as DNA, the CDR3 is TGTGCCAGCACCCCCACGAAGCGGCGCACAGATACGCAGTATTTT. Its translation: CASTPTKRRTDTQYF. The chain employs TRBV5-4 and TRBJ2-3, with a tentative D call TRBD2 (5 bases). The CDR3 extends over 15 amino acids. The germline CDR1 and CDR2 sequences are SGHNT and YYREEE (reference sequence). The V end lost 6 bases, the J end lost 1 base, and 15 bases lay between the germline ends.

The rearrangement joins TRBV7-2 to TRBJ2-7, with a possible D match to TRBD2 (5 bases). Looked up from germline, CDR1 is SGHTA and CDR2 is FQGNSA. Trimming shortened V by 5 bases and J by 0 bases, and 14 bases separated the two germline ends. The CDR3 contains 15 residues. Here the CDR3 reads CASSVRGRGSYEQYF. CDR3 bases: TGTGCCAGCAGCGTTCGAGGGCGAGGCTCCTACGAGCAGTACTTC.

The chain recombines TRBV28 with TRBJ1-6, with 7 positions matching TRBD1. J was trimmed by 7 bases and V by 2 bases; bases with no gene match: 2. Germline V gene data show CDR1 as MDHEN and CDR2 as SYDVKM. This CDR3 is 14 amino acids long. The CDR3 sequence: CASSLPGGNSPLHF. The CDR3 DNA is TGTGCCAGCAGTTTACCAGGGGGGAATTCACCCCTCCACTTT.

CDR3 sequence reads: CATSRGASGTDTQYF. The DNA of the CDR3 is TGTGCCACCAGTAGGGGCGCATCTGGCACAGATACGCAGTATTTT. The chain links TRBV24-1 to TRBJ2-3; D may be TRBD1 (5 bases). CDR1 and CDR2 (germline): KGHDR, SFDVKD. This CDR3 has 15 residues. V was pared by 6 bases and J by 1 base, with 13 bases between.

The chain combines TRBV7-2 with TRBJ1-1; TRBD1 agrees at 10 bases. The ends lost 3 bases at V and 4 bases at J; junction bases unmatched: 17. Germline CDR1 is SGHTA and CDR2 is FQGNSA. This CDR3 comprises 19 residues. The CDR3 bases are TGTGCCAGCAGCTTGCGGGGGGGCCGGGACAGGGGCTTTGGCACTGAAGCTTTCTTT. It is translated as CASSLRGGRDRGFGTEAFF.

V gene TRBV27 combines with J gene TRBJ2-1; D is ambiguous. The CDR3 loop spans 12 amino acids. Germline V CDR1 and CDR2: MNHEY, SMNVEV (reference sequence). Trimming removed 3 bases from V and 8 bases from J, with 8 bases in between. The CDR3 region has the DNA TGTGCCAGCAGTTTTTCGCGGTATGAGCAGTTCTTC. Translated, it gives CASSFSRYEQFF.

This chain uses TRBV15 with TRBJ2-5; a possible D gene is TRBD2 (6 bases). From germline, CDR1 is LNHNV and CDR2 YYDKDF (reference sequence). V dropped 5 bases and J dropped 2 bases, with 18 bases sitting between them. The length of the CDR3 is 16 residues. Written as DNA, the CDR3 is TGTGCCACCAGCCGCGCCGGGGGAAAAGGTCAAGAGACCCAGTACTTC. Translated: CATSRAGGKGQETQYF.

The chain is built from TRBV2 and TRBJ2-5; TRBD1 matches 9 bases. The germline CDR1 and CDR2 sequences are SNHLY and FYNNEI. The trim removed 3 bases at V and 4 bases at J, leaving 9 bases unmatched. The CDR3 is made up of 16 amino acids. The CDR3 region is CASSESPYRGRETQYF. For the CDR3, the DNA is TGTGCCAGCAGTGAGAGCCCCTACAGGGGGCGAGAGACCCAGTACTTC.

This chain connects TRBV5-5 to TRBJ1-5, with 8 bases aligning to TRBD1. CDR1 SGHKS and CDR2 YYEKEE come from the germline V gene (reference sequence). Germline trimming cut 5 bases from V and 0 bases from J; bases unmatched to any gene: 4. The CDR3 is made up of 15 amino acids. CDR3 in amino acids: CASRWTGNSNQPQHF. In DNA, the CDR3 is TGTGCCAGCAGGTGGACAGGGAATAGCAATCAGCCCCAGCATTTT.

The V gene is TRBV7-2, the J gene TRBJ2-1; 7 nucleotides match TRBD2. The CDR3 consists of 15 residues. Germline values: CDR1 SGHTA, CDR2 FQGNSA. The V and J ends lost 6 bases and 4 bases, in that order; junction bases with no gene match: 9. The CDR3 bases are TGTGCCAGCAGGTTAAGCGGGAATACTTACAATGAGCAGTTCTTC. Protein sequence: CASRLSGNTYNEQFF.

V usage is TRBV6-5 and J usage is TRBJ2-4; 11 bases are shared with TRBD1. The CDR3 is 15 amino acids. From germline, CDR1 is MNHEY and CDR2 SVGAGI. V was clipped by 6 bases and J by 8 bases; unmatched bases: 9. The CDR3 sequence: CASSSSGTGGYIQYF. For the CDR3, the DNA is TGTGCCAGCAGCTCATCCGGGACAGGGGGATACATTCAGTACTTC.

The rearrangement links TRBV11-2 to TRBJ1-2; D might be TRBD1 (5 bases). Germline assignment: CDR1 SGHAT and CDR2 FQNNGV. This CDR3 is 15 amino acids long. Trimming shortened V by 4 bases and J by 2 bases, and 14 bases separated the two germline ends. For the CDR3, the DNA is TGTGCCAGCAGCTCTACCATGGGGGGAAACTATGGCTACACCTTC. This translates into CASSSTMGGNYGYTF.

The V call is TRBV5-5, the J call TRBJ2-1; D might be TRBD2 (6 bases). Trimming removed 4 bases at V and 2 bases at J, with 13 bases between. CDR1 is SGHKS, CDR2 YYEKEE, per germline (reference sequence). This CDR3 region has 15 residues. For the CDR3, the DNA is TGTGCCAGCAGCCTGGAGGGAGCAGCCTACAATGAGCAGTTCTTC. This codes for CASSLEGAAYNEQFF.